Shown below are 29 T cell receptor beta chains from a single sample sequenced in a study of shared clonotypes between healthy human individuals (dated by TCRdb to 2020 to 2022). CD8 naive samples were obtained by positive selection for CCR7 among CD45RO-negative cells, yielding a CD45RA+CCR7+ population from which TemRA cells were excluded. Libraries were built with the immunoSEQ multiplex PCR assay. Drawn from immuneACCESS, this table holds only the in-frame rearrangements with V and J called that TCRdb kept. Clones are partly lost; checked studies trace under half to an unresolved V gene and leave the rest unexplained. Across this sample there are hundreds of thousands of clones, with about 91% seen only once. Approximately 24% of the sample is in the top ten clones. Sequenced: naive CD8+ T cells sorted from blood. Explained via the paper, the cell subset or site label denotes: CD45RA+CCR7+. The receptor source for this set is a man aged 25 to 40 in good health.

This clone was counted once. The gene calls are TRBV27 and TRBJ2-2, with 10 bases aligning to TRBD2. Trimming at V came to 4 bases and at J to 7 bases, leaving 3 bases not matched to a gene. Germline CDR1 is MNHEY and CDR2 is SMNVEV (reference sequence). This CDR3 comprises 14 residues. In DNA, the CDR3 is TGTGCCAGCAGTTCGAGACTAGCGGGCGGGGAGCTGTTTTTT. It translates to CASSSRLAGGELFF.

This rearrangement joins TRBV5-1 to TRBJ2-3, with D hard to call. Germline assignment: CDR1 SGHRS and CDR2 YFSETQ. V lost 0 bases and J lost 2, with 7 bases in between. The CDR3 covers 14 residues. CDR3 protein: CASSLDSPTDTQYF. The CDR3 DNA follows: TGCGCCAGCAGCTTGGATAGCCCCACAGATACGCAGTATTTT. The entire variable domain, with the rest obtained from reference TRBV5-1 and TRBJ2-3, is as follows: KAGVTQTPRYLIKTRGQQVTLSCSPISGHRSVSWYQQTPGQGLQFLFEYFSETQRNKGNFPGRFSGRQFSNSRSEMNVSTLELGDSALYLCASSLDSPTDTQYFGPGTRLTVL.

CDR3 loop: CASSPYGGAALSSYEQYF. The CDR3 DNA sequence: TGCGCCAGCAGCCCCTATGGGGGGGCAGCGCTATCTTCCTACGAGCAGTACTTC. The chain carries TRBV5-1 and TRBJ2-7; possibly TRBD2 for D (7 bases). This CDR3 is built from 18 residues. The V end lost 4 bases, the J end lost 1 base, and 24 bases lay between the germline ends. CDR1 SGHRS and CDR2 YFSETQ come from the germline V gene. The full variable domain, rest sourced from reference TRBV5-1 and TRBJ2-7, is KAGVTQTPRYLIKTRGQQVTLSCSPISGHRSVSWYQQTPGQGLQFLFEYFSETQRNKGNFPGRFSGRQFSNSRSEMNVSTLELGDSALYLCASSPYGGAALSSYEQYFGPGTRLTVT.

On this clone: The sample has other DNA sequences that encode this CDR3 too. J is TRBJ2-7 and V is TRBV9; D is unclear. V was clipped by 0 bases and J by 0 bases, with 7 bases between them. This CDR3 is built from 14 residues. CDR1 SGDLS and CDR2 YYNGEE come from the germline V gene. The CDR3 DNA sequence: TGTGCCAGCAGCGTAGAGGGATACTCCTACGAGCAGTACTTC. It is translated as CASSVEGYSYEQYF.

V and J are TRBV29-1 and TRBJ1-2; D gene ambiguous. Germline V gene lookup returns CDR1 SQVTM and CDR2 ANQGSEA. CDR3 size: 15 residues. The V gene lost 1 base and the J gene lost 4 bases, with 16 bases spanning the gap. The CDR3 sequence: CSVEGAGENFYGYTF. CDR3 in DNA: TGCAGCGTTGAAGGGGCGGGTGAGAATTTCTATGGCTACACCTTC.

The rearrangement joins TRBV19 to TRBJ2-5; D is possibly TRBD2 (6 bases). The CDR3 loop spans 14 amino acids. CDR1 and CDR2 (germline): LNHDA, SQIVND (reference sequence). V dropped 5 bases and J dropped 3 bases, with 13 bases sitting between them. Here the CDR3 reads CASSPTSRKETQYF. For the CDR3, the DNA is TGTGCCAGTAGTCCTACTAGCAGAAAAGAGACCCAGTACTTC.

The chain joins TRBV2 to TRBJ2-4; 9 bases line up with TRBD1. The CDR3 contains 16 residues. J was trimmed by 4 bases and V by 2 bases; bases with no gene match: 6. From germline, CDR1 is SNHLY and CDR2 FYNNEI. Here the CDR3 reads CASSEQQDRGKNIQYF. In DNA, the CDR3 is TGTGCCAGCAGTGAACAGCAGGACAGGGGAAAAAACATTCAGTACTTC.

V and J are TRBV13 and TRBJ2-2; maybe TRBD2 (6 bases). The germline V and J ends were trimmed by 5 bases and 6 bases, with 28 bases remaining between them. The CDR3 is made up of 19 amino acids. Germline V gene sequence: CDR1 PRHDT, CDR2 FYEKMQ (reference sequence). CDR3 loop: CASSPTGDSQAGAAGELFF. CDR3 nucleotide sequence: TGTGCCAGCAGCCCCACCGGGGACTCTCAAGCTGGGGCGGCCGGGGAGCTGTTTTTT.

This sequence joins TRBV7-8 and TRBJ2-3; D unresolved. Germline CDR1 and CDR2: SGHVS and FQNEAQ. This CDR3 contains 18 residues. Trimming shortened V by 1 base and J by 3 bases, and 20 bases separated the two germline ends. The CDR3 DNA follows: TGTGCCAGCAGCTTAGAGAGAAGCTTCTTGGGCCGTACAGATACGCAGTATTTT. This codes for CASSLERSFLGRTDTQYF.

The V and J genes are TRBV15 and TRBJ2-1; no clear D. CDR1 and CDR2 from the germline V gene are LNHNV and YYDKDF (reference sequence). The CDR3 loop spans 18 amino acids. V was trimmed by 0 bases and J by 2 bases, leaving 17 bases between them. CDR3 sequence (DNA): TGTGCCACCAGCAGAGATCTCTTTCGCGGCACTACCTACAATGAGCAGTTCTTC. It translates to CATSRDLFRGTTYNEQFF.

This chain joins TRBV7-9 and TRBJ1-5, with D hard to call. Germline values: CDR1 SEHNR, CDR2 FQNEAQ (reference sequence). Trimming pared 0 bases from V and 0 bases from J, leaving 3 bases between. This CDR3 is built from 14 residues. The chain's CDR3 is CASSLANSNQPQHF. DNA for the CDR3: TGTGCCAGCAGCTTAGCAAATAGCAATCAGCCCCAGCATTTT. The full variable domain, with the rest looked up from reference TRBV7-9 and TRBJ1-5, is DTGVSQNPRHKITKRGQNVTFRCDPISEHNRLYWYRQTLGQGPEFLTYFQNEAQLEKSRLLSDRFSAERPKGSFSTLEIQRTEQGDSAMYLCASSLANSNQPQHFGDGTRLSIL.

The chain joins TRBV7-6 to TRBJ1-1; 9 nucleotides agree with TRBD1. The CDR3 spans 16 residues. V shed 2 bases, J shed 5 bases, and the junction held 9 bases outside the gene matches. Germline V lookup: CDR1 SGHVS, CDR2 FNYEAQ. The CDR3 spells CASSLRTGEGITEAFF. The CDR3, as DNA: TGTGCCAGCAGCTTACGGACAGGGGAGGGGATTACTGAAGCTTTCTTT.

The rearrangement joins TRBV5-1 to TRBJ1-1; D perhaps matches TRBD1 (5 bases). The CDR3 has 15 amino acids. From germline, CDR1 is SGHRS and CDR2 YFSETQ. V gave up 3 bases and J gave up 3 bases, with 15 bases separating them. The CDR3 DNA reads as TGCGCCAGCAGCTCCCTCCAGGGAGAGGACACTGAAGCTTTCTTT. Its protein is CASSSLQGEDTEAFF.

The CDR3 region has the DNA TGTGCCAGCAGAGAATACACCGGGGAGCTGTTTTTT. Its protein product is CASREYTGELFF. The rearrangement links TRBV4-2 to TRBJ2-2; D remains ambiguous. Trimming removed 6 bases from V and 3 bases from J, with 5 bases in between. The CDR3 covers 12 residues. Germline CDR1 and CDR2: LGHNA and YNFKEQ.

This CDR3 is CASSQEQGVYQPQHF. CDR3 nucleotides: TGCGCCAGCAGCCAAGAACAGGGGGTTTATCAGCCCCAGCATTTT. V is TRBV4-1 and J is TRBJ1-5; TRBD1 agrees at 8 bases. CDR3 length equals 15 residues. The J segment lost 5 bases and the V segment lost 0 bases, leaving 3 bases of the junction unmatched. The germline V gene encodes CDR1 MGHRA and CDR2 YSYEKL.

J is TRBJ2-6 and V is TRBV7-2; D not certain. V lost 1 base, J lost 8 bases, and 18 bases lay in between. CDR3 size: 17 residues. The germline V gene has CDR1 SGHTA and CDR2 FQGNSA. In nucleotides, the CDR3 is TGTGCCAGCAGCTTAGACGTCCAGTTACCCCCCCCCAACGTCCTGACTTTC. It is translated as CASSLDVQLPPPNVLTF.

The rearrangement uses TRBV7-8 and TRBJ2-2; no definite D call. Germline V gene lookup returns CDR1 SGHVS and CDR2 FQNEAQ. The ends were cut back, 2 bases at V and 2 bases at J, with 21 bases in the middle. The CDR3 totals 19 residues. The CDR3 protein is CASSLPRAQVHINTGELFF. The CDR3 DNA sequence: TGTGCCAGCAGCTTACCTCGAGCGCAGGTTCACATCAACACCGGGGAGCTGTTTTTT.

CDR3 nucleotides: TGTGCCAGCAGCATCCCCGGGGGGCAGCAGGACGAGCAGTTCTTC. As protein: CASSIPGGQQDEQFF. The J gene is TRBJ2-1, the V gene TRBV13; tentatively, D is TRBD2 (7 bases). The germline V and J ends were trimmed by 5 bases and 10 bases, with 21 bases remaining between them. The CDR3 spans 15 residues. The V gene's germline CDR1 is PRHDT and CDR2 FYEKMQ (reference sequence).

The chain is built from TRBV27 and TRBJ1-2, with no clear D. CDR3 size: 12 residues. Germline CDR1 and CDR2: MNHEY and SMNVEV (reference sequence). Trimming took off 2 bases at V and 8 bases at J, with 9 bases between the two ends. The CDR3 DNA sequence: TGTGCCAGCAGTTTAGGAGGAATCGGCTACACCTTC. Its protein product is CASSLGGIGYTF.

This clone was recorded once. V gene TRBV7-6 combines with J gene TRBJ2-7; TRBD1 aligns across 9 bases. Germline lookup yields CDR1 SGHVS and CDR2 FNYEAQ. V was clipped by 5 bases and J by 4 bases; unmatched bases: 6. CDR3 length equals 14 residues. The CDR3 region is CASSQGQGGYEQYF. CDR3 DNA sequence: TGTGCCAGCAGCCAGGGACAGGGTGGGTACGAGCAGTACTTC.

This rearrangement joins TRBV7-9 to TRBJ1-4, with 8 bases that match TRBD1. V gave up 3 bases and J gave up 7 bases; unmatched junction bases: 10. The CDR3 length is 16 residues. The germline CDR1 and CDR2 sequences are SEHNR and FQNEAQ (reference sequence). In DNA form, the CDR3 reads TGTGCCAGCAGCTTTTGGGGCAGGGGGCTAAGTGAAAAACTGTTTTTT. Its protein is CASSFWGRGLSEKLFF.

This chain joins TRBV7-8 and TRBJ1-1; weak D call: TRBD1 (6 bases). This CDR3 has 15 residues. Per the germline V gene, CDR1 is SGHVS and CDR2 is FQNEAQ. Trimming cost V 0 bases and J 6 bases, with 14 bases left between them. The CDR3 DNA reads as TGTGCCAGCAGCTTAGCCGGGGGCGGGCTCCCTGAAGCTTTCTTT. Its translation is CASSLAGGGLPEAFF. The full variable domain, rest sourced from reference TRBV7-8 and TRBJ1-1, is GAGVSQSPRYKVAKRGQDVALRCDPISGHVSLFWYQQALGQGPEFLTYFQNEAQLDKSGLPSDRFFAERPEGSVSTLKIQRTQQEDSAVYLCASSLAGGGLPEAFFGQGTRLTVV.

The chain links TRBV6-6 to TRBJ2-7; 7 nucleotides align to TRBD1. The CDR3 is 12 residues long. V gave up 6 bases and J gave up 6 bases; unmatched junction bases: 5. Germline V gene lookup returns CDR1 MNHNY and CDR2 SVGAGI (reference sequence). The chain's CDR3 is CASRGGCCEQYF. CDR3 nucleotides: TGTGCCAGCAGAGGGGGCTGCTGCGAGCAGTACTTC.

Worth noting for this clone: Other DNA sequences within the sample encode an identical CDR3. The rearrangement uses TRBV27 and TRBJ2-2, with D unclear. This CDR3 region has 14 residues. The V and J ends lost 2 bases and 1 base respectively, with 5 bases between them. Germline V gives CDR1 MNHEY, CDR2 SMNVEV (reference sequence). This CDR3 is CASSLGRNTGELFF. CDR3 bases: TGTGCCAGCAGTTTAGGACGGAACACCGGGGAGCTGTTTTTT.

The CDR3 here is CAWLYRRGLREKLFF. CDR3 sequence (DNA): TGTGCCTGGTTATACCGCCGGGGTCTAAGAGAAAAACTGTTTTTT. The chain uses TRBV30 and TRBJ1-4; D gene uncertain. There are 15 residues in the CDR3. The ends were cut back, 5 bases at V and 8 bases at J, with 21 bases in the middle. From germline, CDR1 is GTSNPN and CDR2 SVGIG (reference sequence).

The CDR3 is CASSLVGGSDTQYF. The CDR3 DNA is TGTGCCAGCAGCTTAGTTGGAGGTAGCGATACGCAGTATTTT. The V gene is TRBV7-9, the J gene TRBJ2-3; TRBD2 might be the D (5 bases). The CDR3 covers 14 residues. V was shortened by 1 base and J by 6 bases, with 11 bases between the two germline ends. Germline CDR1 is SEHNR and CDR2 is FQNEAQ (reference sequence).

The CDR3 here is CASSPGGRQETQYF. DNA of the CDR3: TGTGCCAGCAGTCCCGGTGGGCGACAAGAGACCCAGTACTTC. The genes are TRBV27 and TRBJ2-5; D uncertain. The CDR3 has 14 residues. The germline V gene has CDR1 MNHEY and CDR2 SMNVEV (reference sequence). V lost 5 bases, J lost 2 bases, and 12 bases lay in between.

The chain joins TRBV7-2 to TRBJ2-7; 10 bases match TRBD2. Losses at the gene ends were 5 bases for V and 3 bases for J; bases not matched to a gene: 7. From germline, CDR1 is SGHTA and CDR2 FQGNSA. The CDR3 covers 15 residues. The CDR3 region is CASSLGLAENYEQYF. CDR3 bases: TGTGCCAGCAGCCTCGGACTAGCGGAAAACTACGAGCAGTACTTC.

This clone has only one observation. The chain recombines TRBV27 with TRBJ2-5; 13 bases map to TRBD2. V lost 6 bases to trimming and J lost 5 bases; unmatched junction nucleotides: 9. Per the germline V gene, CDR1 is MNHEY and CDR2 is SMNVEV (reference sequence). The CDR3 is 16 residues long. CDR3 nucleotide sequence: TGTGCCAGCAGCCCGACTAGCGGGAGGCCGCGCGAGACCCAGTACTTC. Translating gives CASSPTSGRPRETQYF.